This T cell receptor beta chain was identified in a study of cytotoxic CD8 clonotypes in ibrutinib-treated CLL. Background on the study: Once patients had received a median 12 months of treatment, range 6 to 36, response samples were obtained. The samples contained hundreds of thousands of productive templates on average. They also contained an average of roughly 99,000 productive rearrangements.

Study observations and caveats: Pretreatment clonality was elevated relative to age-matched healthy donors and paralleled circulating CD8+ T-cell counts.

This clone appeared once. The antigen is unknown. The CDR3 runs to 13 residues. CDR1 MNHEY and CDR2 SMNVEV come from the germline V gene (reference sequence). V shed 6 bases and J shed 6 bases, with 15 bases lying between them. Depth targeted 1 in 200,000 to 1 in 1 million T cells, averaging 10x coverage per clonotype. The protocol was immunoSEQ multiplex PCR, while the TCRdb copy is restricted to in-frame clones and leaves out a portion. Among more than 200,000 clones listed, 60% to 75% were seen once. The chain joins TRBV27 to TRBJ2-7; tentatively, D is TRBD1 (6 bases). Sequenced material: PBMCs, taken after 24 months of ibrutinib treatment. This receptor was identified in a human donor with chronic lymphocytic leukemia. CDR3 loop: CASSPVGAFEQYF. The CDR3 DNA follows: TGTGCCAGCAGCCCGGTGGGGGCCTTCGAGCAGTACTTC.